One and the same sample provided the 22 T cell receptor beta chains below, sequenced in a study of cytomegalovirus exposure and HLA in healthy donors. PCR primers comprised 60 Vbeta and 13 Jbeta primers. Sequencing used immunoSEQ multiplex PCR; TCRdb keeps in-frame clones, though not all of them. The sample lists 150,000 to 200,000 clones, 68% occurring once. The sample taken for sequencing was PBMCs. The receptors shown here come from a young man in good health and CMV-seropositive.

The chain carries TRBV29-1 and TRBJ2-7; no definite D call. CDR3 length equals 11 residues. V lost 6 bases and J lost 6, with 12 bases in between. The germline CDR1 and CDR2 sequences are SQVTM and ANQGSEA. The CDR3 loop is CSVARSGEQYF. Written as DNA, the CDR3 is TGCAGCGTAGCCAGGTCCGGCGAGCAGTACTTC.

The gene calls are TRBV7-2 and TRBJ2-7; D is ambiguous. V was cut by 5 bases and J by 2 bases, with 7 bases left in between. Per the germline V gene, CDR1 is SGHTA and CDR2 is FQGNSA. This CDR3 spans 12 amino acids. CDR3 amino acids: CASSEQTYEQYF. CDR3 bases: TGTGCCAGCAGCGAACAGACCTACGAGCAGTACTTC. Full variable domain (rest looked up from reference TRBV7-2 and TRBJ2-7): GAGVSQSPSNKVTEKGKDVELRCDPISGHTALYWYRQSLGQGLEFLIYFQGNSAPDKSGLPSDRFSAERTGGSVSTLTIQRTQQEDSAVYLCASSEQTYEQYFGPGTRLTVT.

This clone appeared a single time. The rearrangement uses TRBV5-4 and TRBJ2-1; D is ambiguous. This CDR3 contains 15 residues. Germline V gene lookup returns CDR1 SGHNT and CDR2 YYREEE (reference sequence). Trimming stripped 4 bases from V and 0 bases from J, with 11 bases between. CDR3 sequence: CASSVGSSSYNEQFF. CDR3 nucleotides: TGTGCCAGCAGCGTTGGTTCTAGCTCCTACAATGAGCAGTTCTTC. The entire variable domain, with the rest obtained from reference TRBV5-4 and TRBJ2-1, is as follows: ETGVTQSPTHLIKTRGQQVTLRCSSQSGHNTVSWYQQALGQGPQFIFQYYREEENGRGNFPPRFSGLQFPNYSSELNVNALELDDSALYLCASSVGSSSYNEQFFGPGTRLTVL.

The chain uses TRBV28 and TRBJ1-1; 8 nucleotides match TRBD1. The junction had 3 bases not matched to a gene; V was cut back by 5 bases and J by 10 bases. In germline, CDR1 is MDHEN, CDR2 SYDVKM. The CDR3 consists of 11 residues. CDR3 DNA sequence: TGTGCCAGCAGTAACGACAGGGGAGCTTTCTTT. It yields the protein CASSNDRGAFF.

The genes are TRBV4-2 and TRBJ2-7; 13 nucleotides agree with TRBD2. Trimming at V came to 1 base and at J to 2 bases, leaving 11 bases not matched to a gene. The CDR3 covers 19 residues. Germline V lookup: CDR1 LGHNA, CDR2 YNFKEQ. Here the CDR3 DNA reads TGTGCCAGCAGCCAAGGTACCGCCGGGGGGACTAGCGGGACCTACGAGCAGTACTTC. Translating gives CASSQGTAGGTSGTYEQYF.

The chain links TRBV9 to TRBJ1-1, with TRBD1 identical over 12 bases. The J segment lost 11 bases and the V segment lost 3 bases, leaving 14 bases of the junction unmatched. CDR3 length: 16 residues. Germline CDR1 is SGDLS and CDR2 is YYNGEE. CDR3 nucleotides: TGTGCCAGCAGCGCACTAGACCCGGGACAGGGGGCCGGGGCTTTCTTT. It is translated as CASSALDPGQGAGAFF.

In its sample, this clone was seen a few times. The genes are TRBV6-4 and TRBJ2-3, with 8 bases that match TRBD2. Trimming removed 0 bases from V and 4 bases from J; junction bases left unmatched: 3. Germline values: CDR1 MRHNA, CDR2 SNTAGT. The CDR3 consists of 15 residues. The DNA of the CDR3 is TGTGCCAGCAGTGACTCATCGGGAGGGTCAGATACGCAGTATTTT. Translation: CASSDSSGGSDTQYF.

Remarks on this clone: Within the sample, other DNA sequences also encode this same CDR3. CDR3 nucleotides: TGTGCCAGTAATACTGCGGGGGGCCCGTATGGCTACACCTTC. Its translation: CASNTAGGPYGYTF. V gene TRBV19 combines with J gene TRBJ1-2; tentatively, D is TRBD1 (6 bases). V was pared by 7 bases and J by 5 bases, with 17 bases between. Germline V gene sequence: CDR1 LNHDA, CDR2 SQIVND (reference sequence). The CDR3 contains 14 residues.

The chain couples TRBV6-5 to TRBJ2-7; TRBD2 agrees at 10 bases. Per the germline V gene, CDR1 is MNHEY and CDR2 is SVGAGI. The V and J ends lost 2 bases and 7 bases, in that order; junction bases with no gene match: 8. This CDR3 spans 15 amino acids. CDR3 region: CASSYLSGRGGEQYF. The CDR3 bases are TGTGCCAGCAGTTACCTCAGCGGGAGGGGGGGGGAGCAGTACTTC.

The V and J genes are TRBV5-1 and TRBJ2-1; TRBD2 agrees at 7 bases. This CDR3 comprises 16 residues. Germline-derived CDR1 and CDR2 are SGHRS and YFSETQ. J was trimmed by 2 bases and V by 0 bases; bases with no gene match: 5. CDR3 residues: CASSLDGGRTYNEQFF. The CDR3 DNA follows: TGCGCCAGCAGCTTGGATGGCGGGAGAACCTACAATGAGCAGTTCTTC.

For the CDR3, the DNA is TGTGCCAGCAGCTCCGGGACAGGGGGCAATCAGCCCCAGCATTTT. Its protein is CASSSGTGGNQPQHF. This chain uses TRBV5-4 with TRBJ1-5; the match to TRBD1 covers 10 bases. The CDR3 contains 15 residues. With 3 bases clipped from V and 2 bases from J, the junction kept 2 bases outside the gene matches. Germline values: CDR1 SGHNT, CDR2 YYREEE (reference sequence).

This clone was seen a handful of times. DNA for the CDR3: TGTGCCAGCAGCTCCCGACAGGCAGATTCGCAGACCCAGTACTTC. It yields the protein CASSSRQADSQTQYF. V and J are TRBV6-5 and TRBJ2-5, with D tentatively TRBD1 (6 bases). The V and J ends lost 6 bases and 6 bases respectively, with 20 bases between them. The CDR3 runs to 15 residues. CDR1 is MNHEY and CDR2 is SVGAGI in the germline V gene.

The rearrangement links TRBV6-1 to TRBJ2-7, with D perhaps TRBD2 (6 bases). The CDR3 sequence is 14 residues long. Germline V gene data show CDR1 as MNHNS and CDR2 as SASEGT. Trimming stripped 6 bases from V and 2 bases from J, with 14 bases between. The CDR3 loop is CASRTEGGPYEQYF. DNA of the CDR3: TGTGCCAGCAGGACCGAAGGAGGGCCCTACGAGCAGTACTTC.

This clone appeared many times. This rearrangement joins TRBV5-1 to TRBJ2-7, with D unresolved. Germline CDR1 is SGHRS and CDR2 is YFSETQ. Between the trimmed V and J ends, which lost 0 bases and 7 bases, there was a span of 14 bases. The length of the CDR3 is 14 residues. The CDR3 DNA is TGCGCCAGCAGCTTGGCCACCGATACGAGGGAGCAGTACTTC. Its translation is CASSLATDTREQYF.

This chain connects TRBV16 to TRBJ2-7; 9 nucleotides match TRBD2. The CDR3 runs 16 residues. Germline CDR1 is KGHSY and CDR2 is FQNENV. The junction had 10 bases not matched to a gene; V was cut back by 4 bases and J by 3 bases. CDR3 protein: CASSLPLSGRVYEQYF. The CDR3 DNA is TGTGCCAGCAGCCTTCCCCTTAGCGGGAGAGTCTACGAGCAGTACTTC.

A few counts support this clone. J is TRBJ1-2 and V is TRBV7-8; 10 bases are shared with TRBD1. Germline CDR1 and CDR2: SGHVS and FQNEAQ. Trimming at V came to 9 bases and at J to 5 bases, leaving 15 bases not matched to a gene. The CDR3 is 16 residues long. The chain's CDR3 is CASADRGSSTLYGYTF. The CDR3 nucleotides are TGTGCCAGTGCGGACAGGGGGTCCTCCACTCTATATGGCTACACCTTC.

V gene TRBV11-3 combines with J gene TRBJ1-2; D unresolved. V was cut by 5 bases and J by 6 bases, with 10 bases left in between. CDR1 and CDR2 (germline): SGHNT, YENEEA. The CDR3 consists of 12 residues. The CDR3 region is CASSRPSDGYTF. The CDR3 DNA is TGTGCCAGCAGCCGACCCAGCGATGGCTACACCTTC.

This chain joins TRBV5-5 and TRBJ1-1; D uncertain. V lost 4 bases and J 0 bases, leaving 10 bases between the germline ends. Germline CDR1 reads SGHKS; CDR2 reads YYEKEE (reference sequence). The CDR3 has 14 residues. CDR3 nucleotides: TGTGCCAGCAGCATAGACAAGTTGAACACTGAAGCTTTCTTT. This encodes CASSIDKLNTEAFF.

The chain's CDR3 is CASNRGITEAFF. CDR3 sequence (DNA): TGTGCCAGCAACAGGGGAATAACTGAAGCTTTCTTT. This chain joins TRBV6-5 and TRBJ1-1; 7 bases match TRBD1. Germline V gene sequence: CDR1 MNHEY, CDR2 SVGAGI. The CDR3 is 12 amino acids. Trimming at V came to 7 bases and at J to 5 bases, leaving 4 bases not matched to a gene.

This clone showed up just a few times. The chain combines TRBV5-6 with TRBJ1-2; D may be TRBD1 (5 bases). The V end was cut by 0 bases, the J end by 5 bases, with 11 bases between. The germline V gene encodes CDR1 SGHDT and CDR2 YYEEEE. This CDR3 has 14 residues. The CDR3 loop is CASSLAEGLYGYTF. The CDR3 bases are TGTGCCAGCAGCTTGGCCGAGGGACTGTATGGCTACACCTTC.

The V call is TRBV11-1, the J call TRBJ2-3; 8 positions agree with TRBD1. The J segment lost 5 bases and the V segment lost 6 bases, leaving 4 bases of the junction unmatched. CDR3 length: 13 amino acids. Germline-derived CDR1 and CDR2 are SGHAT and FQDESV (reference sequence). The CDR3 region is CASSLDRGDTQYF. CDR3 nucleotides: TGTGCCAGCAGTCTCGACAGGGGAGATACGCAGTATTTT.

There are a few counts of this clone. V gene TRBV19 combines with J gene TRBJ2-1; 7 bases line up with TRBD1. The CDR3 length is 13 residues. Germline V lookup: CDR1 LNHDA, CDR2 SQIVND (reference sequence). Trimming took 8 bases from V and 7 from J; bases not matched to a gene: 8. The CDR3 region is CASRGRGSNEQFF. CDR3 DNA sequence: TGTGCCAGTCGCGGCAGGGGGTCTAATGAGCAGTTCTTC.